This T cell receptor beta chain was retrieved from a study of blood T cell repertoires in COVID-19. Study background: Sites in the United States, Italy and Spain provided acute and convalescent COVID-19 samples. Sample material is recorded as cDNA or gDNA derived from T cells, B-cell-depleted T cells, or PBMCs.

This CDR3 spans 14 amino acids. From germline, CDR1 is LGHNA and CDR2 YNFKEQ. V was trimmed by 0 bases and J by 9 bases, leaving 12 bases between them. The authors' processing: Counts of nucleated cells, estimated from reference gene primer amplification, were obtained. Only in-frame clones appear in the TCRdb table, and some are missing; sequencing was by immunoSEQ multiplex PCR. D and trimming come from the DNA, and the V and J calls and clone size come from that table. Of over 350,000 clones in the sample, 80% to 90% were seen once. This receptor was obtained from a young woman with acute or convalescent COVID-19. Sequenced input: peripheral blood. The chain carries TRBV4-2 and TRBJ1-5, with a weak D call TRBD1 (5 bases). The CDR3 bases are TGTGCCAGCAGCCAAGATGCGGGGGGTGGGCCCCAGCATTTT. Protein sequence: CASSQDAGGGPQHF.